This T cell receptor (beta chain) stems from a study of beta chain features in type 1 diabetes. Study overall: Patients shared similar age, gender and cell yields with healthy donors. Study results and limitations: Type 1 diabetes patients showed a moderate but significant shortening of TCRB CDR3s in all four CD4+ subsets. Whether TCRB rearrangement is influenced by HLA type was left unresolved in this analysis.

As to this clone: Its antigen is undetermined.

Sequencing targeted expressed TCRB transcripts, as all isolated RNA had been reverse transcribed. For naive, central memory and regulatory T cell samples, reads averaged approximately 3.9 million. Sequenced by immunoSEQ multiplex PCR; TCRdb stores in-frame clones only, minus some. Of approximately 140,000 clones in the sample, roughly 9.7% were seen once. CDR3 length equals 14 residues. Trimming cost V 5 bases and J 4 bases, with 14 bases left between them. CDR1 is SGHNT, CDR2 YYREEE, per germline (reference sequence). Sequenced input: central memory CD4+ T cells from blood. The clonotype originates from a middle-aged woman in good health. The rearrangement uses TRBV5-4 and TRBJ2-3; a possible D gene is TRBD1 (5 bases). The CDR3, as DNA: TGTGCCAGCAGTCGGGTGGGGCCGGCAGATACGCAGTATTTT. It codes for CASSRVGPADTQYF.